A single T cell receptor (beta chain) is shown here with its context. The sample is drawn from a study of blood T cell repertoires in COVID-19. Study summary: COVID-19 samples, acute and convalescent, were from the United States, Italy and Spain. In each case, the material was cDNA or gDNA derived from T cells, B-cell-depleted T cells, or PBMCs.

The CDR3 has 15 amino acids. Unmatched junction bases numbered 7, after V lost 4 bases and J lost 2 bases. The V gene's germline CDR1 is SGHTA and CDR2 FQGNSA. As handled by the study authors: Counts of nucleated cells, estimated from reference gene primer amplification, were obtained. Sequenced by immunoSEQ multiplex PCR; TCRdb stores in-frame clones only, minus some. V and J calls plus clone size are reproduced from that table; the DNA served to infer D and trimming. The sample consists of approximately 76,000 clones, approximately 86% of them appearing once. Material: peripheral blood. This chain joins TRBV7-2 and TRBJ2-5; 7 positions match TRBD1. This TCR derives from a woman aged 55-69 years with acute or convalescent COVID-19. The chain's CDR3 is CASSSGTASQETQYF. Written as DNA, the CDR3 is TGTGCCAGCAGCTCCGGGACAGCTTCTCAAGAGACCCAGTACTTC.